This is a list of T cell receptor beta chains from one sample in a study of blood T cell repertoires in COVID-19. The assay was immunoSEQ multiplex PCR, and TCRdb's table has in-frame clones only and misses some. The data contain approximately 330,000 clones, about nine tenths of them singletons. The source material was peripheral blood. The receptor set was obtained from a man aged 25-40 years with COVID-19, enrolled during active disease. The CDR3 runs from the conserved cysteine through the conserved F or W. The order of the fields is V gene, clone size, J gene, CDR3 protein. Expanded clones get a size class; other rows say once, few or many, or leave the size out.

TRBV6-6	.	TRBJ1-4	CASSYGGGNEKLFF
TRBV12-3/TRBV12-4	.	TRBJ2-1	CASSLPRNEQFF
TRBV7-6	few	TRBJ2-7	CASSLVGESYEQYF
TRBV28	.	TRBJ2-7	CASTPRRAGTSYEQYF
TRBV20-1	.	TRBJ1-2	CSARVREGYTF
TRBV19	.	TRBJ1-5	CASSIEMGGRIGNQPQHF
TRBV3-1/TRBV3-2	once	TRBJ2-5	CASSRRQGARGETQYF
TRBV6-2/TRBV6-3	.	TRBJ2-2	CASSYTRQGAVAGELFF
TRBV7-2	.	TRBJ2-7	CASSLAVSSGWSSYEQYF
TRBV6-6	.	TRBJ2-1	CASSYEDSPHNEQFF
TRBV19	.	TRBJ2-3	CASSIQGASFDTQYF
TRBV4-3	.	TRBJ1-1	CASSQDFDRGTRTSLF
TRBV9	.	TRBJ1-6	CASSVQGNNSPLHF
TRBV7-2	.	TRBJ2-7	CASSLDGTGGYEQYF
TRBV5-6	.	TRBJ2-1	CASSLTGTSGIVNEQFF
TRBV6-5	.	TRBJ1-1	CASSSLLQGGEAFF
TRBV7-3	.	TRBJ2-2	CASSLMGLAGDTGELFF
TRBV5-1	once	TRBJ1-4	CASSFRQGGEKLFF
TRBV10-3	.	TRBJ1-5	CAISGTGDRNQPQHF
TRBV7-3	.	TRBJ1-1	CASSSTGDNTEAFF
TRBV24-1	.	TRBJ1-2	CATSDWQTGPQGVYGYTF
TRBV2	once	TRBJ1-2	CASRALLTGPNYGYTF
TRBV5-1	.	TRBJ1-1	CASSLTGWGNTEAFF
TRBV15	.	TRBJ2-7	CATSNKGQIYEQYF
TRBV10-3	.	TRBJ2-7	CAISGEDSRSYEQYF
TRBV30	.	TRBJ1-6	CAWSSQKNSPLHF
TRBV18	.	TRBJ2-7	CASSPGLAGLYEQYF
TRBV4-2	.	TRBJ2-2	CASSQDRNSGDTGELFF
TRBV27	.	TRBJ1-5	CASSDRGGYSNQPQHF
TRBV5-1	.	TRBJ1-2	CASSLGGSGNYGYTF
TRBV6-5	.	TRBJ1-1	CASTGTGGDTEAFF
TRBV6-5	once	TRBJ1-2	CASRREVEGYTF
TRBV19	.	TRBJ2-7	CASSGGVRVHEQYF
TRBV7-2	few	TRBJ2-7	CASSLARVGYNEQYF
TRBV28	.	TRBJ1-2	CASSLLGQNRGYTF
TRBV6-2/TRBV6-3	.	TRBJ1-2	CASSLARGNGYTF
TRBV11-2	once	TRBJ2-7	CASSLRMGTGNEQYF
TRBV7-2	.	TRBJ2-1	CASSSQGSYNEQFF
TRBV18	few	TRBJ1-2	CASSPPGQGEHGYTF
TRBV5-6	.	TRBJ2-1	CASSLEEGYNEQFF
TRBV19	.	TRBJ1-1	CASSIAPLTGGQAFF
TRBV7-9	.	TRBJ2-2	CANSDRGGGELFF
TRBV19	few	TRBJ2-1	CASSNRQGADEQFF
TRBV7-9	.	TRBJ2-2	CASSSRSGTGELFF
TRBV9	.	TRBJ1-1	CASSVASNTEAFF
TRBV7-9	.	TRBJ2-1	CASSLADRGVYNEQFF
TRBV5-4	.	TRBJ2-7	CASSSSPGLPYEQYF
TRBV5-6	.	TRBJ1-2	CASSPEWDYGYTF
TRBV19	.	TRBJ2-5	CASSLGQGSRETQYF
TRBV6-5	.	TRBJ1-6	CASSYSGTGPSSPLHF